The 15 T cell receptor beta chains given below trace back to one sample, sequenced in a study of cytomegalovirus exposure and HLA in healthy donors (dated by TCRdb to 2016 to 2017). Library preparation employed the immunoSEQ multiplex PCR assay. For the multiplex PCR, a mixture combining 60 forward primers for TCR Vbeta segments and 13 reverse primers for TCR Jbeta segments was used. As stored in TCRdb, this immuneACCESS dataset retains in-frame rearrangements with V and J assigned. A fraction of the clones does not appear; measured against another copy, unresolved V genes explain less than half of the discrepancy, and the remainder lacks a known reason. Here the sample has approximately 140,000 clones; 75% to 85% occur a single time. The ten most abundant clones make up approximately 2.5% of the sample. The sequencing input was PBMCs. The receptors were gathered from a man aged 50 to 60 in good health and CMV-seronegative.

J is TRBJ1-2 and V is TRBV30; the match to TRBD1 covers 10 bases. The germline V gene has CDR1 GTSNPN and CDR2 SVGIG (reference sequence). Trimming at V came to 0 bases and at J to 7 bases, leaving 5 bases not matched to a gene. The CDR3 is 14 residues long. The CDR3 protein is CAWSVRRTGGGYTF. DNA for the CDR3: TGTGCCTGGAGTGTACGTCGGACAGGGGGTGGCTACACCTTC.

In its sample, this clone was seen once. V gene TRBV4-1 combines with J gene TRBJ1-2; weak D call: TRBD1 (5 bases). CDR3 length: 15 residues. The V end was cut by 0 bases, the J end by 3 bases, with 11 bases between. Germline assignment: CDR1 MGHRA and CDR2 YSYEKL. The CDR3 region is CASSQEFRVHYGYTF. For the CDR3, the DNA is TGCGCCAGCAGCCAAGAGTTCAGGGTCCACTATGGCTACACCTTC.

V gene TRBV2 combines with J gene TRBJ1-1, with D possibly matching TRBD1 (5 bases). The ends were cut back, 6 bases at V and 5 bases at J, with 13 bases in the middle. The CDR3 is 13 amino acids. CDR1 and CDR2 (germline): SNHLY, FYNNEI. DNA of the CDR3: TGTGCCAGCAGCGGAGAGGGACTTACTGAAGCTTTCTTT. As protein: CASSGEGLTEAFF.

This clone is a singleton in its sample. This chain links TRBV4-3 with TRBJ1-1; 12 bases match TRBD1. The germline V gene encodes CDR1 LGHNA and CDR2 YSLEER. The junction had 12 bases not matched to a gene; V was cut back by 0 bases and J by 10 bases. This CDR3 spans 17 amino acids. CDR3 amino acids: CASSQDTPPGQGAIAFF. The CDR3 bases are TGCGCCAGCAGCCAAGATACTCCACCGGGACAGGGGGCGATAGCTTTCTTT.

This clone was counted only a few times. V and J are TRBV10-3 and TRBJ2-2, with 9 bases lining up with TRBD1. The CDR3 contains 14 residues. Losses at the gene ends were 10 bases for V and 3 bases for J; bases not matched to a gene: 6. The germline gives CDR1 ENHRY, CDR2 SYGVKD. For the CDR3, the DNA is TGTGCCACCTCGGGACAGGGAGACACCGGGGAGCTGTTTTTT. Its protein is CATSGQGDTGELFF.

The gene calls are TRBV18 and TRBJ2-7; 9 bases are a match to TRBD1. The CDR3 runs to 16 residues. V dropped 1 base and J dropped 6; count of bases not matched to a gene: 10. Germline V gene lookup returns CDR1 KGHSH and CDR2 LQKENI. CDR3 residues: CASSPQASGTGSEQYF. The CDR3, as DNA: TGTGCCAGCTCACCACAGGCTTCCGGGACAGGGTCCGAGCAGTACTTC.

J is TRBJ1-6 and V is TRBV15, with 9 bases that match TRBD1. The germline CDR1 and CDR2 sequences are LNHNV and YYDKDF (reference sequence). The J segment lost 12 bases and the V segment lost 0 bases, leaving 9 bases of the junction unmatched. This CDR3 contains 16 residues. CDR3 sequence: CATSRDRGQGPIPLHF. CDR3 DNA: TGTGCCACCAGCAGAGATAGGGGACAGGGACCTATACCCCTCCACTTT.

Notes on this clone: Germline and junction disagree at one end, which may indicate a read error. The V call is TRBV7-7, the J call TRBJ2-1; 9 bases map to TRBD1. The CDR3 consists of 14 residues. The germline CDR1 and CDR2 sequences are SSHAT and FNYEAQ (reference sequence). The chain's CDR3 is CASRMTGGYNEQFF. DNA for the CDR3: TGTGCTAGCAGAATGACAGGGGGCTACAATGAGCAGTTCTTC. The full variable domain, with the rest looked up from reference TRBV7-7 and TRBJ2-1, is GAGVSQSPRYKVTKRGQDVTLRCDPISSHATLYWYQQALGQGPEFLTYFNYEAQPDKSGLPSDRFSAERPEGSISTLTIQRTEQRDSAMYRCASRMTGGYNEQFFGPGTRLTVL.

The J gene is TRBJ1-2, the V gene TRBV6-5, with TRBD1 identical over 7 bases. The CDR3 runs 13 residues. The trim removed 4 bases at V and 6 bases at J, leaving 5 bases unmatched. The germline CDR1 and CDR2 sequences are MNHEY and SVGAGI. The CDR3 DNA reads TGTGCCAGCAGTTCACCAGGGGGAGATGGCTACACCTTC. This gives the protein CASSSPGGDGYTF.

The gene calls are TRBV7-3 and TRBJ2-7, with a tentative D call TRBD1 (6 bases). Trimming stripped 4 bases from V and 3 bases from J, with 10 bases between. The CDR3 is made up of 13 amino acids. Germline CDR1 is SGHTA and CDR2 is FQGTGA. CDR3 loop: CASSYKQGYEQYF. The CDR3 DNA reads as TGTGCCAGCAGCTACAAACAGGGCTACGAGCAGTACTTC.

With respect to this clone: The conserved phenylalanine or tryptophan normally closing the CDR3 is absent here, so this likely arose from a read error. This chain links TRBV13 with TRBJ1-1; a possible D gene is TRBD1 (6 bases). V lost 6 bases, J lost 8 bases, and 10 bases lay in between. Looked up from germline, CDR1 is PRHDT and CDR2 is FYEKMQ (reference sequence). This CDR3 comprises 11 residues. The CDR3 protein is CASRGGQEAFL. The CDR3, as DNA: TGTGCCAGCAGAGGAGGACAGGAAGCTTTCCTT.

The gene calls are TRBV2 and TRBJ2-1, with TRBD2 matching over 11 bases. V gave up 5 bases and J gave up 4 bases; unmatched junction bases: 16. Germline values: CDR1 SNHLY, CDR2 FYNNEI. The CDR3 covers 19 residues. The CDR3 sequence: CASSTPLAGGGNLYNEQFF. The CDR3 DNA sequence: TGTGCCAGCAGTACACCTCTAGCGGGGGGCGGAAATTTATACAATGAGCAGTTCTTC.

The V and J genes are TRBV19 and TRBJ2-2, with a weak D call TRBD1 (6 bases). Germline CDR1 reads LNHDA; CDR2 reads SQIVND (reference sequence). Trimming shortened V by 5 bases and J by 3 bases, and 13 bases separated the two germline ends. The CDR3 extends over 15 amino acids. DNA of the CDR3: TGTGCCAGTAGTGCAAGGACAGATTACACCGGGGAGCTGTTTTTT. Translating gives CASSARTDYTGELFF. Full variable domain (outside the CDR3, taken from reference TRBV19 and TRBJ2-2): DGGITQSPKYLFRKEGQNVTLSCEQNLNHDAMYWYRQDPGQGLRLIYYSQIVNDFQKGDIAEGYSVSREKKESFPLTVTSAQKNPTAFYLCASSARTDYTGELFFGEGSRLTVL.

This clone was picked up a small number of times. This chain joins TRBV4-1 and TRBJ2-5; TRBD1 matches 9 bases. The end of the DNA fits TRBJ2-7 better, so the J call may be wrong. This CDR3 has 18 amino acids. The germline V gene has CDR1 MGHRA and CDR2 YSYEKL. The chain's CDR3 is CASSQSPPGTGFTYEQYF. In nucleotides, the CDR3 is TGCGCCAGCAGCCAGTCGCCCCCGGGGACAGGGTTTACCTACGAGCAGTACTTC.

The rearrangement joins TRBV4-3 to TRBJ2-3; 7 nucleotides line up with TRBD1. This CDR3 has 15 amino acids. The germline V gene has CDR1 LGHNA and CDR2 YSLEER. V shed 1 base and J 3 bases; nucleotides not matched to a gene: 4. The CDR3 is CASSQGPTGTDTQYF. The DNA of the CDR3 is TGCGCCAGCAGCCAAGGACCGACAGGGACAGATACGCAGTATTTT.